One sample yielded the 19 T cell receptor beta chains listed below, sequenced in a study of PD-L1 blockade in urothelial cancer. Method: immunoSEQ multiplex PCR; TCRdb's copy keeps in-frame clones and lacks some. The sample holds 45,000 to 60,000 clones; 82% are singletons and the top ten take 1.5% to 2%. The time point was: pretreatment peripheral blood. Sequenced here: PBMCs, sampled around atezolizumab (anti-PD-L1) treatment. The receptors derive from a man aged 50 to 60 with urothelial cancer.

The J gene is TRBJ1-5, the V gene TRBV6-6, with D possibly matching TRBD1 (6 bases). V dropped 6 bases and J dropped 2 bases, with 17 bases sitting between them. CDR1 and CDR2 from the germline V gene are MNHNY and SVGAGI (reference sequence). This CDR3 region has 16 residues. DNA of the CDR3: TGTGCCAGCAGGCAACACAGGGATTTAGGCAATCAGCCCCAGCATTTT. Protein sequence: CASRQHRDLGNQPQHF.

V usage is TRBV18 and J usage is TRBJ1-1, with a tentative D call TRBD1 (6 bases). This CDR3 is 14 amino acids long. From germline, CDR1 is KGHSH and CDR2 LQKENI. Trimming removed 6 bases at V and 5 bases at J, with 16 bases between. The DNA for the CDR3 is TGTGCCAGCTCCACGCGAGGGGGGGGAACTGAAGCTTTCTTT. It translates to CASSTRGGGTEAFF.

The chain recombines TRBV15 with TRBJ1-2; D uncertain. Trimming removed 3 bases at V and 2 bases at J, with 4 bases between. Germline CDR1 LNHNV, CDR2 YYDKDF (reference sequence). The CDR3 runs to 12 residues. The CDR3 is CATSSGNYGYTF. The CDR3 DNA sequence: TGTGCCACCAGCAGCGGGAACTATGGCTACACCTTC. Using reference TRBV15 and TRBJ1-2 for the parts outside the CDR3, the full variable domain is DAMVIQNPRYQVTQFGKPVTLSCSQTLNHNVMYWYQQKSSQAPKLLFHYYDKDFNNEADTPDNFQSRRPNTSFCFLDIRSPGLGDTAMYLCATSSGNYGYTFGSGTRLTVV.

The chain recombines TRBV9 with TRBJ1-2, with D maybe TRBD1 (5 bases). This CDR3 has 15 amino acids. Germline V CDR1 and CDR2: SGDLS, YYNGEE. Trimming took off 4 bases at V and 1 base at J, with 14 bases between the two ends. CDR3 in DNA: TGTGCCAGCAGCCCGCGTTCAGGGAATAACTATGGCTACACCTTC. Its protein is CASSPRSGNNYGYTF.

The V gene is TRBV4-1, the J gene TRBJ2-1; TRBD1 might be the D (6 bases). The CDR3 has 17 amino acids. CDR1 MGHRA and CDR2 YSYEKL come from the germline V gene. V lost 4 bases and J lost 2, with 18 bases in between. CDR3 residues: CASSLPDAGTTYNEQFF. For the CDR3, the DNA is TGCGCCAGCAGCCTTCCCGACGCCGGGACAACCTACAATGAGCAGTTCTTC.

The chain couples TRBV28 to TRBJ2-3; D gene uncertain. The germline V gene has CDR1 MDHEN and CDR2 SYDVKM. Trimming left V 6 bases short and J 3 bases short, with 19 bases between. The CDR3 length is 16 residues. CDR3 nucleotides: TGTGCCAGCAGCCACTCAGCAGTGACAAGTACAGATACGCAGTATTTT. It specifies CASSHSAVTSTDTQYF.

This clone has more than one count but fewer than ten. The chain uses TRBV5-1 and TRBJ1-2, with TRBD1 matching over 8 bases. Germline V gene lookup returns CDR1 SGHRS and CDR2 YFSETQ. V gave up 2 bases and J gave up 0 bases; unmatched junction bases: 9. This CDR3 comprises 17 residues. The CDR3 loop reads CASSLGGTGGTNYGYTF. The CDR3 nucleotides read TGCGCCAGCAGCTTAGGGGGGACAGGCGGCACTAACTATGGCTACACCTTC.

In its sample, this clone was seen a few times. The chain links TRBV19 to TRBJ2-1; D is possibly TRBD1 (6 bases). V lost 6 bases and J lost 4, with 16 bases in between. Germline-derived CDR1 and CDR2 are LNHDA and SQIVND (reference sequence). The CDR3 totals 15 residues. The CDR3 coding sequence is TGTGCCAGTAGATCAACCGGGACAAGTTACAATGAGCAGTTCTTC. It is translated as CASRSTGTSYNEQFF.

The CDR3 coding sequence is TGTGCCAGCAGCTTAGGGGAGGGTCTGTGGGAGACCCAGTACTTC. Its translation is CASSLGEGLWETQYF. This chain links TRBV7-6 with TRBJ2-5; 7 bases fit TRBD2. V was pared by 1 base and J by 5 bases, with 7 bases of the junction left unmatched. Looked up from germline, CDR1 is SGHVS and CDR2 is FNYEAQ. The CDR3 runs to 15 residues.

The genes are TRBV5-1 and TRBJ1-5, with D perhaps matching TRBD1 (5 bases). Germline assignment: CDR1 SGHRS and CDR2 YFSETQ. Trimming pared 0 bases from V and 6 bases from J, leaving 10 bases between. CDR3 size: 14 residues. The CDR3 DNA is TGCGCCAGCAGCTTGGATGGGGCCCGTCAGCCCCAGCATTTT. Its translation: CASSLDGARQPQHF.

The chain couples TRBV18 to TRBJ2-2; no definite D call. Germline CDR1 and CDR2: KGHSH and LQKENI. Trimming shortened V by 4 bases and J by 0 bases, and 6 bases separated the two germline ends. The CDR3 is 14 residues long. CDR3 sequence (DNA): TGTGCCAGCTCACTCTCTTCGAACACCGGGGAGCTGTTTTTT. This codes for CASSLSSNTGELFF.

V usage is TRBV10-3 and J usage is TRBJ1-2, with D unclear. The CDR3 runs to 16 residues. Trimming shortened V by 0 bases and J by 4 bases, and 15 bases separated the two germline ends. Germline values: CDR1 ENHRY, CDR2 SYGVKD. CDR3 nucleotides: TGTGCCATCAGTGAGTCAGGAGGCTCGACCCTCTATGGCTACACCTTC. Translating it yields CAISESGGSTLYGYTF.

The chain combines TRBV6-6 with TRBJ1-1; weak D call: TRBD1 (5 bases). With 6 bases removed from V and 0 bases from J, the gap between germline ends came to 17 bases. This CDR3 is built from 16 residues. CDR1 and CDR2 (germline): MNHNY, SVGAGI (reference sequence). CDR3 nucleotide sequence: TGTGCCAGCAGCAACCCTCGTGGAGGGGTGAACACTGAAGCTTTCTTT. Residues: CASSNPRGGVNTEAFF.

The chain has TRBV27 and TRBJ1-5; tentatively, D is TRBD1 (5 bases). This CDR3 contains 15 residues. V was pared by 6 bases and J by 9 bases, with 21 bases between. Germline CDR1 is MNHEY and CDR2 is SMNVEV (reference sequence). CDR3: CASSRLNRSPWPQHF. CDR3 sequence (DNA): TGTGCCAGCAGCCGCTTGAACAGGAGTCCCTGGCCCCAGCATTTT.

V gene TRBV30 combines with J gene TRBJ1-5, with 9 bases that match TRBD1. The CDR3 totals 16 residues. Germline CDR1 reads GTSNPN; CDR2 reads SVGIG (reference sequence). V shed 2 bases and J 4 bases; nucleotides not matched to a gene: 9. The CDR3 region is CAWSPPGQGPNQPQHF. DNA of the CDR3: TGTGCCTGGAGTCCCCCGGGACAGGGTCCGAATCAGCCCCAGCATTTT.

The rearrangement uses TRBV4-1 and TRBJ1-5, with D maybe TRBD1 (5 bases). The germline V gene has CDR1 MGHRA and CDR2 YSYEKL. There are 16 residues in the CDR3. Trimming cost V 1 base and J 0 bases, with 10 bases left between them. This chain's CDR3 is CASSQGQFYSNQPQHF. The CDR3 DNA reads TGCGCCAGCAGCCAAGGACAGTTCTATAGCAATCAGCCCCAGCATTTT.

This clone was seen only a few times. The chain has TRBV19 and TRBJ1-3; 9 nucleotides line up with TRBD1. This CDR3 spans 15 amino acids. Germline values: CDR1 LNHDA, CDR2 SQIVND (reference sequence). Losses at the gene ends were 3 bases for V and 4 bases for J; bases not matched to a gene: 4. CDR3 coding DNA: TGTGCCAGTAGTATGGACAGGGGAGGCGGAAACACCATATATTTT. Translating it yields CASSMDRGGGNTIYF.

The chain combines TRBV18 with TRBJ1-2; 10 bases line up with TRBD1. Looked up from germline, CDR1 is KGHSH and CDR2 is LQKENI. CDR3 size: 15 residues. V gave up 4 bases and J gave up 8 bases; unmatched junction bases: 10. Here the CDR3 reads CASSHQTGGAGGYTF. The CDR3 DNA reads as TGTGCCAGCTCACATCAGACAGGGGGCGCAGGAGGCTACACCTTC.

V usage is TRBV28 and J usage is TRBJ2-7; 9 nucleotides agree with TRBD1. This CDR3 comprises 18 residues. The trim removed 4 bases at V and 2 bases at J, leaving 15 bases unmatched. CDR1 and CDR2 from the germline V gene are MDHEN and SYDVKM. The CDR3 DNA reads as TGTGCCAGCAGTTCCCCCTACGGGACAGGGAAGGAGACCTACGAGCAGTACGTC. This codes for CASSSPYGTGKETYEQYV.